Reported below is one T cell receptor (beta chain). Its antigen is undetermined. V shed 3 bases and J 2 bases; nucleotides not matched to a gene: 4. Looked up from germline, CDR1 is SGHTA and CDR2 is FQGNSA. The CDR3 runs 14 residues. The sample originates from a study of siplizumab effects on memory and regulatory T cells. Using immunoSEQ multiplex PCR, the repertoire was profiled, and TCRdb retains in-frame clones only, with some absent. The sample includes some 120,000 clones, about 95% of them seen just once. General study results and limits: Naive T cells were seen as more diverse than memory cells and as major alloresponse contributors. Siplizumab cultures yielded proliferating Tregs whose suppressive function was not confirmed.

The sequencing input was non-Treg CD4+ T cells sorted from blood. The gene calls are TRBV7-2 and TRBJ2-7; TRBD1 matches 7 bases. The TCR sequence derives from a human donor in good health. The CDR3 sequence: CASSFRQGPYEQYF. The CDR3 nucleotides are TGTGCCAGCAGCTTCCGACAGGGCCCCTACGAGCAGTACTTC.